This TCR beta chain was documented in a study of sequential checkpoint blockade in melanoma. The treatment: randomized to nivolumab then ipilimumab (arm A) or the reverse (arm B). The germline V gene encodes CDR1 MNHEY and CDR2 SVGAGI. Trimming took 6 bases from V and 3 from J; bases not matched to a gene: 8. CDR3 size: 15 residues. Some clones are missing from TCRdb's copy, which holds only in-frame ones; the method was immunoSEQ multiplex PCR. The table includes approximately 11,000 clones, approximately 80% detected once. Sequenced material: CD8+ T cells sorted from blood (inferred from file names), taken from a patient given nivolumab and ipilimumab in sequence. This chain connects TRBV6-5 to TRBJ1-5; 7 bases agree with TRBD1. The clonotype originates from a human donor with melanoma. DNA for the CDR3: TGTGCCAGCAGCCCCGACAGGGATCTCAATCAGCCCCAGCATTTT. It translates to CASSPDRDLNQPQHF.